What follows describes a single T cell receptor (beta chain). The data are from a study of CD8 T cells in Susac syndrome. RNA totalling roughly 0.45 to 1 ug underwent reverse transcription with random hexamers. TCRdb recomputed calls from the immunoSEQ multiplex PCR reads with MiXCR, one row per CDR3 protein. The table records some 150,000 distinct CDR3 sequences, approximately 96% of them present only once. The V and J ends lost 1 base and 10 bases respectively, with 7 bases between them. The length of the CDR3 is 11 residues. Germline CDR1 reads SEHNR; CDR2 reads FQNEAQ (reference sequence). J is TRBJ1-1 and V is TRBV7-9, with D unresolved. The sequenced material came from CD4+ T cells from PBMCs. The clonotype originates from a human donor with Susac syndrome. DNA for the CDR3: TGTGCCAGCAGCTTAGATTGGGGAGCTTTCTTT. Its translation: CASSLDWGAFF.